What follows are 18 T cell receptor beta chains derived from one specimen sequenced in a study of PD-L1 blockade in urothelial cancer. This sample's time point: pretreatment peripheral blood. Generated by immunoSEQ multiplex PCR, the TCRdb table keeps only in-frame clones and is missing some. The data contain more than 85,000 clones, roughly 84% of them singletons. The material was PBMCs, obtained around atezolizumab (anti-PD-L1) treatment. These receptors were obtained from a man aged 55 to 69 with urothelial cancer.

The chain links TRBV5-1 to TRBJ1-3, with a weak D call TRBD1 (5 bases). Germline V gives CDR1 SGHRS, CDR2 YFSETQ. The CDR3 extends over 14 amino acids. The V end was cut by 0 bases, the J end by 2 bases, with 6 bases between. The CDR3 reads CASSLEQAGNTIYF. The CDR3, as DNA: TGCGCCAGCAGCTTGGAACAGGCTGGAAACACCATATATTTT. Based on the CDR3 plus reference TRBV5-1 and TRBJ1-3, the full variable domain is KAGVTQTPRYLIKTRGQQVTLSCSPISGHRSVSWYQQTPGQGLQFLFEYFSETQRNKGNFPGRFSGRQFSNSRSEMNVSTLELGDSALYLCASSLEQAGNTIYFGEGSWLTVV.

The chain employs TRBV28 and TRBJ2-7; 8 positions match TRBD1. CDR3 size: 14 residues. Germline CDR1 MDHEN, CDR2 SYDVKM. The junction had 9 bases not matched to a gene; V was cut back by 6 bases and J by 5 bases. The CDR3 DNA reads TGTGCCAGCAGGGTGCCAGGGGGCTTGAACGAGCAGTACTTC. Translation gives CASRVPGGLNEQYF.

This chain connects TRBV5-6 to TRBJ2-3, with TRBD1 as a possible D gene (6 bases). The CDR3 extends over 15 amino acids. Trimming took off 6 bases at V and 5 bases at J, with 19 bases between the two ends. Germline V CDR1 and CDR2: SGHDT, YYEEEE. This CDR3 is CASNLFSRGGDTQYF. CDR3 in DNA: TGTGCCAGCAATCTTTTCAGCAGGGGCGGAGATACGCAGTATTTT.

This chain connects TRBV6-6 to TRBJ2-5; 10 bases are a match to TRBD1. CDR1 and CDR2 (germline): MNHNY, SVGAGI (reference sequence). V trimming: 2 bases; J trimming: 4 bases; junction bases outside the gene matches: 4. The CDR3 contains 15 residues. This CDR3 reads CASSYTGQGTETQYF. The CDR3 DNA reads TGTGCCAGCAGTTACACGGGACAGGGGACAGAGACCCAGTACTTC.

The chain combines TRBV28 with TRBJ1-2, with 10 bases aligning to TRBD1. V lost 3 bases, J lost 2 bases, and 9 bases stayed unmatched. Germline CDR1 reads MDHEN; CDR2 reads SYDVKM. This CDR3 comprises 17 residues. The CDR3 DNA reads TGTGCCAGCAGTTTTAGGGGACAGGGGAATGGGAACTATGGCTACACCTTC. Its protein is CASSFRGQGNGNYGYTF.

This clone was counted only a few times. The V gene is TRBV4-2, the J gene TRBJ1-6; D gene ambiguous. The CDR3 loop spans 15 amino acids. V was trimmed by 0 bases and J by 3 bases, leaving 6 bases between them. Germline values: CDR1 LGHNA, CDR2 YNFKEQ. The CDR3 nucleotides are TGTGCCAGCAGCCAAGACGAGGTCTATAATTCACCCCTCCACTTT. It is translated as CASSQDEVYNSPLHF.

The rearrangement uses TRBV27 and TRBJ1-1, with D possibly being TRBD1 (5 bases). Germline CDR1 reads MNHEY; CDR2 reads SMNVEV (reference sequence). This CDR3 spans 13 amino acids. With 7 bases removed from V and 6 bases from J, the gap between germline ends came to 15 bases. In DNA, the CDR3 is TGTGCCAGCAAAAGGAGGGGTATCGCTGAAGCTTTCTTT. This sequence encodes CASKRRGIAEAFF.

The table lists this clone with a few counts. The rearrangement uses TRBV14 and TRBJ1-4, with D perhaps matching TRBD1 (5 bases). Trimming removed 0 bases from V and 7 bases from J, with 12 bases in between. Germline V gene data show CDR1 as SGHDN and CDR2 as FVKESK. CDR3 length: 15 amino acids. In DNA, the CDR3 is TGTGCCAGCAGCCAAGATCGGGGGTTCGGTGAAAAACTGTTTTTT. Residues: CASSQDRGFGEKLFF.

The chain combines TRBV6-1 with TRBJ1-6; D gene unclear. CDR1 MNHNS and CDR2 SASEGT come from the germline V gene. V lost 4 bases and J 14 bases, leaving 15 bases between the germline ends. This CDR3 region has 13 residues. The CDR3 loop reads CASSARTVSSLHF. In nucleotides, the CDR3 is TGTGCCAGCAGTGCCCGGACTGTTTCGTCCCTCCACTTT.

The genes are TRBV6-6 and TRBJ2-7, with TRBD1 matching 8 bases. After removal of 4 bases from V and 3 bases from J, the junction contained 5 bases not matched to a gene. Germline CDR1 reads MNHNY; CDR2 reads SVGAGI (reference sequence). This CDR3 spans 14 amino acids. CDR3 bases: TGTGCCAGCAGTTCCGGGACAGGATTCTACGAGCAGTACTTC. Its translation: CASSSGTGFYEQYF.

V is TRBV7-2 and J is TRBJ1-6; D gene ambiguous. There are 15 residues in the CDR3. The germline V gene has CDR1 SGHTA and CDR2 FQGNSA. The V end was cut by 5 bases, the J end by 10 bases, with 18 bases between. In nucleotides, the CDR3 is TGTGCCAGCAGCCCGAGCTTAAGCGACGACTCACCCCTCCACTTT. This encodes CASSPSLSDDSPLHF.

The rearrangement joins TRBV6-5 to TRBJ1-4; 7 bases are a match to TRBD1. The germline gives CDR1 MNHEY, CDR2 SVGAGI. This CDR3 contains 15 residues. Trimming cost V 5 bases and J 6 bases; bases outside gene matches: 9. CDR3 coding DNA: TGTGCCAGCAGTCTCCAGGGGGGCTGGGATGAAAAACTGTTTTTT. Amino acid sequence: CASSLQGGWDEKLFF.

V usage is TRBV4-2 and J usage is TRBJ1-5, with D hard to call. Looked up from germline, CDR1 is LGHNA and CDR2 is YNFKEQ. The V end was cut by 4 bases, the J end by 7 bases, with 14 bases between. The length of the CDR3 is 14 residues. The CDR3 DNA reads TGTGCCAGCAGCCCGGCGGCGGTGAGGCAGCCCCAGCATTTT. Protein: CASSPAAVRQPQHF.

This chain uses TRBV10-3 with TRBJ2-7, with TRBD2 identical over 9 bases. This CDR3 has 13 amino acids. Per the germline V gene, CDR1 is ENHRY and CDR2 is SYGVKD. Trimming at V came to 10 bases and at J to 5 bases, leaving 9 bases not matched to a gene. DNA of the CDR3: TGTGCCACTTTGGGACTAGCCAAAGACGAGCAGTACTTC. This sequence encodes CATLGLAKDEQYF.

CDR3 protein: CAWSRTSGATGELFF. DNA of the CDR3: TGTGCCTGGAGTAGGACTAGCGGGGCCACCGGGGAGCTGTTTTTT. The chain carries TRBV30 and TRBJ2-2; 12 nucleotides agree with TRBD2. V lost 2 bases and J lost 4; bases outside the gene matches: 2. CDR3 length: 15 amino acids. Germline lookup yields CDR1 GTSNPN and CDR2 SVGIG (reference sequence).

This chain links TRBV7-2 with TRBJ1-3, with a weak D call TRBD1 (5 bases). V was cut by 4 bases and J by 8 bases, with 15 bases left in between. Germline V gene data show CDR1 as SGHTA and CDR2 as FQGNSA. The CDR3 runs to 14 residues. Written as DNA, the CDR3 is TGTGCCAGCAGCTCGCGGGAGGGGAAAGACACCATATATTTT. Its protein is CASSSREGKDTIYF.

The chain recombines TRBV2 with TRBJ1-1; 8 bases line up with TRBD1. V was clipped by 1 base and J by 6 bases; unmatched bases: 7. The CDR3 covers 15 residues. Germline lookup yields CDR1 SNHLY and CDR2 FYNNEI. For the CDR3, the DNA is TGTGCCAGCAGTGAAGGTGGACAGGGTTGGCCTGAAGCTTTCTTT. This gives the protein CASSEGGQGWPEAFF.

The genes are TRBV21-1 and TRBJ1-5. TRBV21-1 is listed as a pseudogene. This CDR3 comprises 12 residues. The CDR3 DNA sequence: TGTGCCCGACCCGGACGGGGTCAGCCCCAGCATTTT. Amino acid sequence: CARPGRGQPQHF.